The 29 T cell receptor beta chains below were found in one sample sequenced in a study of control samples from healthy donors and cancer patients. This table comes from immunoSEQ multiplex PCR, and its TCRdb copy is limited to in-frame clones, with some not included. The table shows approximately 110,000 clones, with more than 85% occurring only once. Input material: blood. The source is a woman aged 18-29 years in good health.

The CDR3 here is CASSFGHAPYNEQFF. DNA of the CDR3: TGTGCCAGCAGCTTTGGACATGCTCCTTACAATGAGCAGTTCTTC. The chain carries TRBV7-9 and TRBJ2-1, with D possibly TRBD1 on 5 matching bases. Trimming left V 3 bases short and J 4 bases short, with 13 bases between. The CDR3 has 15 residues. Per the germline V gene, CDR1 is SEHNR and CDR2 is FQNEAQ (reference sequence). The full variable domain, with the rest looked up from reference TRBV7-9 and TRBJ2-1, is DTGVSQNPRHKITKRGQNVTFRCDPISEHNRLYWYRQTLGQGPEFLTYFQNEAQLEKSRLLSDRFSAERPKGSFSTLEIQRTEQGDSAMYLCASSFGHAPYNEQFFGPGTRLTVL.

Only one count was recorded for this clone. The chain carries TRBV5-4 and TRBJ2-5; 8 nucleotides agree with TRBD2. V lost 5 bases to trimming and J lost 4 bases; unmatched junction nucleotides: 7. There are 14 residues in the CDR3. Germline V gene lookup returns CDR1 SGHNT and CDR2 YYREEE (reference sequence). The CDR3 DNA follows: TGTGCCAGCAGGCCGGGGGGGCGGAGAGAGACCCAGTACTTC. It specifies CASRPGGRRETQYF. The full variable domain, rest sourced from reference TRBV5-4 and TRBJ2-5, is ETGVTQSPTHLIKTRGQQVTLRCSSQSGHNTVSWYQQALGQGPQFIFQYYREEENGRGNFPPRFSGLQFPNYSSELNVNALELDDSALYLCASRPGGRRETQYFGPGTRLLVL.

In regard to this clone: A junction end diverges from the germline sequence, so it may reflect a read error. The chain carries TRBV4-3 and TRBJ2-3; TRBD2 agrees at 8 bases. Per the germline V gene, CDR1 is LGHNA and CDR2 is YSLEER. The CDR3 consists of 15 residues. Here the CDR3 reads CATSRGGASTDTQYF. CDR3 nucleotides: TGCGCCACCAGCCGGGGGGGCGCTAGCACAGATACGCAGTATTTT.

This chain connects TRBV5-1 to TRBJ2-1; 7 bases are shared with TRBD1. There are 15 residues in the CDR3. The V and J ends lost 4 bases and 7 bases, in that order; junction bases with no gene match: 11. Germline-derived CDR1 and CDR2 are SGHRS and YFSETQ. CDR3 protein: CASSQTPGQWNEQFF. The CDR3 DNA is TGCGCCAGCAGCCAGACCCCGGGACAGTGGAATGAGCAGTTCTTC.

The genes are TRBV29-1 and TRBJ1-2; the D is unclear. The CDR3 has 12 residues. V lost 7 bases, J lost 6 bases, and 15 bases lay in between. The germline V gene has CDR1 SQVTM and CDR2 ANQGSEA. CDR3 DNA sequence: TGCAGCGCCAGAACAGAAGCGAATGGCTACACCTTC. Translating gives CSARTEANGYTF.

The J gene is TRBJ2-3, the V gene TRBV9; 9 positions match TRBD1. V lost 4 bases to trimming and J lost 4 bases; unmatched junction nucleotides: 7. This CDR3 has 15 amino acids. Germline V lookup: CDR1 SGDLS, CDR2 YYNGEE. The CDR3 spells CASSTHRGQADTQYF. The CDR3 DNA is TGTGCCAGCAGCACACACAGGGGGCAAGCAGATACGCAGTATTTT.

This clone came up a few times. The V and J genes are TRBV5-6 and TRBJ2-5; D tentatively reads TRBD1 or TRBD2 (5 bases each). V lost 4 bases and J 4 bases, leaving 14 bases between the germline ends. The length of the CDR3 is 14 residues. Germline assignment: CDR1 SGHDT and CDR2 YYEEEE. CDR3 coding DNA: TGTGCCAGCAGCCCGAATTTTGGGGGAGAGACCCAGTACTTC. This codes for CASSPNFGGETQYF. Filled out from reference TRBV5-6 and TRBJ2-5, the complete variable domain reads DAGVTQSPTHLIKTRGQQVTLRCSPKSGHDTVSWYQQALGQGPQFIFQYYEEEERQRGNFPDRFSGHQFPNYSSELNVNALLLGDSALYLCASSPNFGGETQYFGPGTRLLVL.

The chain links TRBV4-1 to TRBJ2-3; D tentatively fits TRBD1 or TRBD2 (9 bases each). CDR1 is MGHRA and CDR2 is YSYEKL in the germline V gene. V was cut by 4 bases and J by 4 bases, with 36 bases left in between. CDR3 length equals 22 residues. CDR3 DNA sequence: TGCGCCAGCAGCCCTCTAGATTGGGGACAGGGACTAGCAGACGTACCACCAGATACGCAGTATTTT. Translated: CASSPLDWGQGLADVPPDTQYF.

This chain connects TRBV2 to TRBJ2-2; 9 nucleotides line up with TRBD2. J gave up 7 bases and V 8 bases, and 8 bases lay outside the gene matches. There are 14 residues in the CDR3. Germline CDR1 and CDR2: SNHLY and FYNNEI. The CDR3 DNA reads TGTGCCAGCGGCGGTAGCGGGGGTATCGGGGAGCTGTTTTTT. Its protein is CASGGSGGIGELFF.

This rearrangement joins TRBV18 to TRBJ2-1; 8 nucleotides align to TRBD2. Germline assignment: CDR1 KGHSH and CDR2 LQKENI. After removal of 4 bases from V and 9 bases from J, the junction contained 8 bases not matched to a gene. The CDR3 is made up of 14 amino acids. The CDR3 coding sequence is TGTGCCAGCTCACTCCCGGGAGGGGCAGGTGAGCAGTTCTTC. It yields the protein CASSLPGGAGEQFF.

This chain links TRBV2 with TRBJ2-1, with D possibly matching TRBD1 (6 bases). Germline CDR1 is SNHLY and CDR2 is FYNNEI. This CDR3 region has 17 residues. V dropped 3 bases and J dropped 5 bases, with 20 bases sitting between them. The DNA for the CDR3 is TGTGCCAGCAGTGACACCGGGATAAACAACAGGGACAATGAGCAGTTCTTC. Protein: CASSDTGINNRDNEQFF.

The CDR3 loop is CASRPFLAASTDTQYF. For the CDR3, the DNA is TGTGCCAGCAGACCTTTTCTAGCGGCGAGCACAGATACGCAGTATTTT. This chain joins TRBV7-8 and TRBJ2-3, with 7 bases lining up with TRBD2. J lost 0 bases, V lost 6 bases, and 9 bases had no gene match. Germline V lookup: CDR1 SGHVS, CDR2 FQNEAQ. This CDR3 spans 16 amino acids. Using reference TRBV7-8 and TRBJ2-3 for the parts outside the CDR3, the full variable domain is GAGVSQSPRYKVAKRGQDVALRCDPISGHVSLFWYQQALGQGPEFLTYFQNEAQLDKSGLPSDRFFAERPEGSVSTLKIQRTQQEDSAVYLCASRPFLAASTDTQYFGPGTRLTVL.

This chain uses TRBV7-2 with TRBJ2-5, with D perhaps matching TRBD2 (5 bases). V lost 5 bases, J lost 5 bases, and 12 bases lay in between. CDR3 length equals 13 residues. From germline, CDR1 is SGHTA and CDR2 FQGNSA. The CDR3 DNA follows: TGTGCCAGCAGCCGAGGGCCCTCGGAGACCCAGTACTTC. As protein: CASSRGPSETQYF.

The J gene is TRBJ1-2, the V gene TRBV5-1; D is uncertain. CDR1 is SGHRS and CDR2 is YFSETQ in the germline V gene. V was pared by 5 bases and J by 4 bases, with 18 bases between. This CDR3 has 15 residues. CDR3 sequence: CASSPERSPTYGYTF. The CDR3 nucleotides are TGCGCCAGCAGTCCAGAGAGAAGCCCTACCTATGGCTACACCTTC.

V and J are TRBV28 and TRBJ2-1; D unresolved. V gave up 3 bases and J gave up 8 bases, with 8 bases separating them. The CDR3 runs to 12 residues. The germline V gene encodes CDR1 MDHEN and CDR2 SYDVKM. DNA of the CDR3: TGTGCCAGCAGTTTTGACGGACATGAGCAGTTCTTC. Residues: CASSFDGHEQFF.

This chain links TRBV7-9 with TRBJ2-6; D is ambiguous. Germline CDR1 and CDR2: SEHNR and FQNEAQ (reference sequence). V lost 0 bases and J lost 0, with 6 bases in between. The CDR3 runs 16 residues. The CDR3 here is CASSLAGPSGANVLTF. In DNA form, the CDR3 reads TGTGCCAGCAGCTTAGCAGGGCCCTCTGGGGCCAACGTCCTGACTTTC.

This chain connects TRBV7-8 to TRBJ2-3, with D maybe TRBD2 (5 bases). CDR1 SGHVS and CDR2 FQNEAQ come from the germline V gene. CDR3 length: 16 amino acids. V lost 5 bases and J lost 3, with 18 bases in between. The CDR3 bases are TGTGCCAGCAGCGTGGGCGGACTGGACTGGACAGATACGCAGTATTTT. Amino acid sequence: CASSVGGLDWTDTQYF.

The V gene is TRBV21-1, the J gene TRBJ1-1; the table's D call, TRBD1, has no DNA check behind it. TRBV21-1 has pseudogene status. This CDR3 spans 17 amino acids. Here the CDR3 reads CASSTRDRCFMNTEAFF. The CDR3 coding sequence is TGTGCCAGCAGCACGCGGGACAGGTGCTTCATGAACACTGAAGCTTTCTTT.

The CDR3 DNA sequence: TGTGCCATCAGTGAGTCTAGACAGACCGAAGCTTTCTTT. Protein product: CAISESRQTEAFF. The chain links TRBV10-3 to TRBJ1-1; the D gene is possibly TRBD1 (5 bases). V dropped 0 bases and J dropped 8 bases, with 10 bases sitting between them. The CDR3 consists of 13 residues. Germline V gene data show CDR1 as ENHRY and CDR2 as SYGVKD.

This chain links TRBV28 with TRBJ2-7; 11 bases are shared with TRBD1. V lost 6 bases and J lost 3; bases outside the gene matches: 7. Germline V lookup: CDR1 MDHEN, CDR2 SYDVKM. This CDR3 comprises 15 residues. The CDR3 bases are TGTGCCAGCAGACTCGCCGGGACAGGGGGCTACGAGCAGTACTTC. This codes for CASRLAGTGGYEQYF. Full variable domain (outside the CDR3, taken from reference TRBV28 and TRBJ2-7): DVKVTQSSRYLVKRTGEKVFLECVQDMDHENMFWYRQDPGLGLRLIYFSYDVKMKEKGDIPEGYSVSREKKERFSLILESASTNQTSMYLCASRLAGTGGYEQYFGPGTRLTVT.

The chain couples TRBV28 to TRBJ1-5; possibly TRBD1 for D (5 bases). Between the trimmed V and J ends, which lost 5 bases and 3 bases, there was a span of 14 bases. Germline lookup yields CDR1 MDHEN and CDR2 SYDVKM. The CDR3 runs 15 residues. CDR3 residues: CASSPRTPYNQPQHF. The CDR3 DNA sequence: TGTGCCAGCAGTCCCCGGACACCCTACAATCAGCCCCAGCATTTT.

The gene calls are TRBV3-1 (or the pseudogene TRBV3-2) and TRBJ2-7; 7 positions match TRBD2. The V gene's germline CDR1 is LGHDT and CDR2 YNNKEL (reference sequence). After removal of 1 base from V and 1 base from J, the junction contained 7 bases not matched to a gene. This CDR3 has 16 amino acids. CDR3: CASSQGLGGGSYEQYF. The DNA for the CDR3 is TGTGCCAGCAGCCAAGGGCTGGGGGGGGGATCCTACGAGCAGTACTTC.

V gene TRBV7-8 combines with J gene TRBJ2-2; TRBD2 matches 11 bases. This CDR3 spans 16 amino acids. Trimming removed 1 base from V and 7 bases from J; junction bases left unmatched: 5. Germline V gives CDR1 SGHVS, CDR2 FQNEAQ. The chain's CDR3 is CASSLDVTSGIGELFF. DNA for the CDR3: TGTGCCAGCAGCTTAGATGTGACTAGCGGGATCGGGGAGCTGTTTTTT.

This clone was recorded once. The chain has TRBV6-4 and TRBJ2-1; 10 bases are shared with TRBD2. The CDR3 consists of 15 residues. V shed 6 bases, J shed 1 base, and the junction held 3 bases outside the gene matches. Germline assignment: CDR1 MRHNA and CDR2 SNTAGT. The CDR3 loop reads CASSATSGSYNEQFF. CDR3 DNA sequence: TGTGCCAGCAGCGCGACTAGCGGGTCCTACAATGAGCAGTTCTTC.

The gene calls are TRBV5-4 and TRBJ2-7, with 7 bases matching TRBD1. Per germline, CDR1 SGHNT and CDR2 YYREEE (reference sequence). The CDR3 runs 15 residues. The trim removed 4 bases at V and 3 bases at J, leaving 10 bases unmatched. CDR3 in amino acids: CASSPNRDRDYEQYF. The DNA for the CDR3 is TGTGCCAGCAGCCCTAACCGGGACAGAGACTACGAGCAGTACTTC.

This chain's CDR3 is CASRPGTGSYNEQFF. CDR3 nucleotide sequence: TGTGCCAGCAGGCCGGGGACAGGGAGCTACAATGAGCAGTTCTTC. The J gene is TRBJ2-1, the V gene TRBV6-6, with TRBD1 matching over 9 bases. Per germline, CDR1 MNHNY and CDR2 SVGAGI (reference sequence). CDR3 length equals 15 residues. V shed 6 bases and J 3 bases; nucleotides not matched to a gene: 6.

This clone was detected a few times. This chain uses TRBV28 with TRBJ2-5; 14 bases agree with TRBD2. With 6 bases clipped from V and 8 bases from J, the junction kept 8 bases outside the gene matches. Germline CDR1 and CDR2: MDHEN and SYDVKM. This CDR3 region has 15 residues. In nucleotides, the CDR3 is TGTGCCAGCAGGAGGGCCGGGACTAGCGGGAGAACCCAGTACTTC. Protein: CASRRAGTSGRTQYF.

The CDR3 spells CSTLDGNTEAFF. Written as DNA, the CDR3 is TGCAGCACTCTGGACGGGAACACTGAAGCTTTCTTT. The genes are TRBV29-1 and TRBJ1-1; the D is unclear. Trimming stripped 8 bases from V and 1 base from J, with 11 bases between. Germline V CDR1 and CDR2: SQVTM, ANQGSEA. CDR3 length equals 12 residues.

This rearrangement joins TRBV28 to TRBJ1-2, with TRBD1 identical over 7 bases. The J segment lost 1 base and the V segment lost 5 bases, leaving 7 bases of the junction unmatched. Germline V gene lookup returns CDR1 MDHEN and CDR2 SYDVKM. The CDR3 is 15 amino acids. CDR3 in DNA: TGTGCCAGCAGTCTGCGACAGGGAATTAACTATGGCTACACCTTC. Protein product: CASSLRQGINYGYTF.